Presented here are 14 T cell receptor beta chains from one specimen sequenced in a study of T cell responses to AZD1222 COVID-19 vaccine (dated by TCRdb to the early 2020s). The time point label of this sample denotes: about 28 days (+/-7) after the second vaccine dose. Library method: the immunoSEQ multiplex PCR assay. TCRdb took over this immuneACCESS table, retaining in-frame rearrangements with V and J assigned. Such tables are incomplete; in checked studies, under half of the missing clones stem from an unresolved V gene, and the remainder is unexplained. For this sample there are 90,000 to 120,000 clones; around 90% appear just once. The top ten clones comprise 4.5% to 5.5% of the sample. This specimen consisted of peripheral blood, obtained 28 days after the second AZD1222 dose. These receptors were collected from an adult who received the AZD1222 COVID-19 vaccine.

The V call is TRBV5-5, the J call TRBJ1-6, with D unclear. CDR1 and CDR2 (germline): SGHKS, YYEKEE (reference sequence). V gave up 8 bases and J gave up 7 bases, with 13 bases separating them. There are 13 residues in the CDR3. This chain's CDR3 is CASRWVQNSPLHF. In DNA, the CDR3 is TGTGCCAGTCGGTGGGTACAAAATTCACCCCTCCACTTT. Variable domain in full (rest from reference TRBV5-5 and TRBJ1-6): DAGVTQSPTHLIKTRGQQVTLRCSPISGHKSVSWYQQVLGQGPQFIFQYYEKEERGRGNFPDRFSARQFPNYSSELNVNALLLGDSALYLCASRWVQNSPLHFGNGTRLTVT.

V is TRBV10-3 and J is TRBJ1-1, with a tentative D call TRBD1 (5 bases). This CDR3 is 13 amino acids long. Germline V lookup: CDR1 ENHRY, CDR2 SYGVKD. Trimming left V 7 bases short and J 0 bases short, with 9 bases between. CDR3 loop: CAITGTVNTEAFF. The CDR3 region has the DNA TGTGCCATCACCGGGACGGTGAACACTGAAGCTTTCTTT.

The chain combines TRBV9 with TRBJ1-2, with TRBD1 matching 7 bases. Germline V gives CDR1 SGDLS, CDR2 YYNGEE. The CDR3 runs to 14 residues. With V trimmed by 2 bases and J by 8 bases, 9 bases remained unmatched. The CDR3 coding sequence is TGTGCCAGCAGCGTCCGGGACAGACCTGGAGGCTACACCTTC. Protein sequence: CASSVRDRPGGYTF.

The chain has TRBV7-2 and TRBJ2-7; unclear D gene. Deletions cut 4 bases from V and 4 bases from J, with 2 bases between. The germline V gene encodes CDR1 SGHTA and CDR2 FQGNSA. The CDR3 is made up of 10 amino acids. The CDR3 loop reads CASSSYEQYF. CDR3 nucleotides: TGTGCCAGCAGCTCTTACGAGCAGTACTTC.

V is TRBV7-2 and J is TRBJ1-2; 9 bases map to TRBD1. From germline, CDR1 is SGHTA and CDR2 FQGNSA. This CDR3 has 15 amino acids. V lost 4 bases, J lost 5 bases, and 8 bases stayed unmatched. The CDR3 nucleotides read TGTGCCAGCAGCTCCACAGGGGGCGAAAGGTATGGCTACACCTTC. Its translation: CASSSTGGERYGYTF.

This clone came up once. DNA for the CDR3: TGCGCCAGCAGCCACGGCGGGGTTCCGCACGGTAATGGGGAGACCCAGTACTTC. Protein: CASSHGGVPHGNGETQYF. The J gene is TRBJ2-5, the V gene TRBV4-1, with D possibly being TRBD2 (6 bases). V lost 3 bases and J 5 bases, leaving 25 bases between the germline ends. The CDR3 runs to 18 residues. Germline CDR1 and CDR2: MGHRA and YSYEKL.

V is TRBV3-1 (or the pseudogene TRBV3-2) and J is TRBJ2-3; maybe TRBD2 (5 bases). Germline lookup yields CDR1 LGHDT and CDR2 YNNKEL (reference sequence). The V gene lost 10 bases and the J gene lost 0 bases, with 17 bases spanning the gap. The CDR3 runs 15 residues. CDR3 nucleotide sequence: TGTGCCACCAAGCCACACGGGGTAAGCACAGATACGCAGTATTTT. This gives the protein CATKPHGVSTDTQYF.

V usage is TRBV28 and J usage is TRBJ1-2; 9 bases match TRBD1. Trimming removed 2 bases from V and 1 base from J; junction bases left unmatched: 5. This CDR3 is built from 16 residues. The germline V gene encodes CDR1 MDHEN and CDR2 SYDVKM. CDR3 protein: CASSLRPGQGNYGYTF. The CDR3 DNA reads TGTGCCAGCAGTTTAAGGCCGGGACAGGGTAACTATGGCTACACCTTC.

The chain links TRBV4-2 to TRBJ1-4; a possible D gene is TRBD1 (5 bases). Trimming pared 0 bases from V and 5 bases from J, leaving 16 bases between. CDR1 LGHNA and CDR2 YNFKEQ come from the germline V gene. This CDR3 is built from 17 residues. The CDR3 DNA is TGTGCCAGCAGCCAAGATGGGCAGGGTGGAGAAAATGAAAAACTGTTTTTT. Protein sequence: CASSQDGQGGENEKLFF.

The chain employs TRBV7-9 and TRBJ2-6; D gene unclear. The germline CDR1 and CDR2 sequences are SEHNR and FQNEAQ (reference sequence). The CDR3 has 16 residues. V was cut by 7 bases and J by 0 bases, with 13 bases left in between. The chain's CDR3 is CASTQAADSGANVLTF. The CDR3 coding sequence is TGTGCCAGCACCCAAGCTGCAGACTCTGGGGCCAACGTCCTGACTTTC.

J is TRBJ2-2 and V is TRBV21-1; no DNA check was done on the table's D call, TRBD2. TRBV21-1 is a recognized pseudogene. The length of the CDR3 is 19 residues. The CDR3 spells CASSKEGLAGNYITGELFF. CDR3 nucleotides: TGTGCCAGCAGCAAAGAGGGGCTAGCGGGGAACTATATCACCGGGGAGCTGTTTTTT.

As for this clone: Its ends do not fully match the called genes, so a read error is possible. The V call is TRBV7-7, the J call TRBJ2-2; 10 positions match TRBD1. This CDR3 comprises 15 residues. Per the germline V gene, CDR1 is SSHAT and CDR2 is FNYEAQ (reference sequence). In DNA, the CDR3 is TGTGCTAGCAGCCCCGGGACAGGGGACACCGGGGAGCTGTTTTTT. This translates into CASSPGTGDTGELFF.

The gene calls are TRBV14 and TRBJ2-5; no clear D gene. From germline, CDR1 is SGHDN and CDR2 FVKESK. V dropped 4 bases and J dropped 5 bases, with 8 bases sitting between them. CDR3 length equals 12 residues. CDR3 bases: TGTGCCAGCAGCCCGAGTTGGGAGACCCAGTACTTC. Amino acids: CASSPSWETQYF.

The chain recombines TRBV6-1 with TRBJ1-5, with no clear D. The CDR3 runs to 14 residues. CDR1 MNHNS and CDR2 SASEGT come from the germline V gene. The ends were cut back, 1 base at V and 3 bases at J, with 7 bases in the middle. The CDR3 DNA follows: TGTGCCAGCAGTGAAGGGGGAAACAATCAGCCCCAGCATTTT. This sequence encodes CASSEGGNNQPQHF.